This T cell receptor beta chain was profiled in a study of vaccination and CD4 T cells after COVID-19. Oncomine TCR Beta short-read sequencing was applied to DNA from cultured CD4+ T cells. Each CDR3 protein is one row after TCRdb ran MiXCR on the PCR reads. Of around 20,000 distinct CDR3 sequences in the sample, roughly two thirds were seen once. Concerning this clonotype itself: Its target is not known.

Treatment denoted: approximately nine-day PBMC culture with coronavirus spike peptide pools or control peptides (ViraFEST assay). Germline V gene sequence: CDR1 LGHNA, CDR2 YNFKEQ. Between the trimmed V and J ends, which lost 4 bases and 6 bases, there was a span of 24 bases. The CDR3 covers 18 residues. Sequencing was done on a sample of CD4+ T cells from blood, cultured in vitro. The TCR comes from a human donor who had recovered from COVID-19. V and J are TRBV4-2 and TRBJ1-4; D perhaps matches TRBD1 (5 bases). CDR3 amino acids: CASSLRRAAGGDYEKLFF. The CDR3 coding sequence is TGTGCCAGCAGCCTGAGGAGGGCCGCAGGAGGGGATTATGAAAAACTGTTTTTT.